Listed below are T cell receptor beta chains from one sample, sequenced in a study of blood T cells in healthy people across ages. TCRdb independently ran MiXCR on the 5' RACE reads; one entry per CDR3 protein. The sample has hundreds of thousands of distinct CDR3 sequences, around 24% seen once; the top ten hold approximately 10%. In addition, the sample was reused for a study of T cells of mothers and their children.

The sequencing input was blood. The source of these receptors is a boy aged 5-17 years in good health. Both conserved end residues are part of each CDR3. The D gene is left open where the match is weak. Size is stated for part of the rows, as once, few or many counts, or as a class when the clone is expanded.

NA,TRBV10-2,TRBJ2-5,TRBD1,CASSGLGQTQETQYF,TGCGCCAGCAGTGGTTTGGGACAGACCCAAGAGACCCAGTACTTC
many,TRBV9,TRBJ1-4,NA,CASSVAGPGEKLFF,TGTGCCAGCAGCGTAGCAGGGCCGGGTGAAAAACTGTTTTTT
few,TRBV3-1,TRBJ2-5,TRBD2,CASRSLAEETQYF,TGTGCCAGCCGCTCACTAGCGGAAGAGACCCAGTACTTC
NA,TRBV7-3,TRBJ1-1,NA,CASSWNRNAEAFF,TGTGCCAGCAGCTGGAACAGGAACGCTGAAGCTTTCTTT
many,TRBV7-9,TRBJ2-5,NA,CASSQGGRETQYF,TGTGCCAGCAGCCAAGGTGGTCGCGAGACCCAGTACTTC
many,TRBV2,TRBJ1-1,NA,CASSALAGDTEAFF,TGTGCCAGCAGTGCTTTGGCCGGGGACACTGAAGCTTTCTTT
NA,TRBV4-2,TRBJ2-5,NA,CASSPTSGRQETQYF,TGTGCCAGCAGCCCAACCTCTGGTCGGCAAGAGACTCAGTACTTC
NA,TRBV4-3,TRBJ1-1,TRBD1,CASSQDIWTGPLSAEAFF,TGCGCCAGCAGCCAAGATATTTGGACAGGGCCTCTAAGCGCTGAAGCTTTCTTT
many,TRBV10-3,TRBJ2-6,NA,CAIGVAGANVLTF,TGTGCCATCGGGGTAGCTGGGGCCAACGTCCTGACTTTC
NA,TRBV27,TRBJ1-2,NA,CASSLGLNNYGYTF,TGTGCCAGCAGTCTGGGACTGAATAACTATGGCTACACCTTC
many,TRBV6-1,TRBJ2-7,NA,CASSSAAREQYF,TGTGCCAGCAGCTCCGCGGCCAGAGAGCAGTACTTC
NA,TRBV13,TRBJ2-5,TRBD1,CASSYADRGETQYF,TGTGCCAGCAGCTACGCTGACAGGGGAGAGACCCAGTACTTC
NA,TRBV28,TRBJ2-5,TRBD1,CASSLGPGQGEETQYF,TGTGCCAGCAGCTTGGGACCGGGACAGGGGGAAGAGACCCAGTACTTC
few,TRBV4-1,TRBJ2-4,TRBD1,CASSQGTGVAKNIQYF,TGCGCCAGCAGCCAAGGGACAGGGGTGGCCAAAAACATTCAGTACTTC
NA,TRBV3-1,TRBJ2-4,NA,CASSHQWNIQYF,TGTGCCAGCAGCCACCAGTGGAACATTCAGTACTTC
NA,TRBV5-1,TRBJ1-6,TRBD1,CASSSDRDPYNSPLHF,TGCGCCAGCAGCTCCGACAGGGATCCTTATAATTCACCCCTCCACTTT
few,TRBV2,TRBJ2-5,NA,CASSERGQTPETQYF,TGTGCCAGCAGTGAACGAGGACAGACGCCAGAGACCCAGTACTTC
NA,TRBV4-1,TRBJ2-5,NA,CASSQLVGQETQYF,TGCGCCAGCAGCCAACTTGTGGGACAAGAGACCCAGTACTTC
NA,TRBV5-5,TRBJ2-5,TRBD2,CASSWDWTSGAETQYF,TGTGCCAGCAGCTGGGACTGGACTAGCGGGGCGGAGACCCAGTACTTC
NA,TRBV29-1,TRBJ1-2,TRBD1,CSVEISPLTGPYGYTF,TGCAGCGTTGAAATAAGTCCCCTGACAGGGCCCTATGGCTACACCTTC
NA,TRBV6-1,TRBJ2-4,TRBD2,CASSGLTSGRRGIQYF,TGTGCCAGCAGTGGGTTGACTAGCGGGAGAAGGGGCATTCAGTACTTC
NA,TRBV30,TRBJ1-5,NA,CAWSVGQGGQPQHF,TGTGCCTGGAGTGTTGGTCAGGGTGGCCAGCCCCAGCATTTT
NA,TRBV9,TRBJ2-6,TRBD1,CASSVPSRVTGSSGANVLTF,TGTGCCAGCAGCGTACCCTCGAGGGTGACAGGGAGCTCTGGGGCCAACGTCCTGACTTTC